These 8 T cell receptor beta chains came from one sample sequenced in a study of T cell responses to AZD1222 COVID-19 vaccine. Libraries were prepared by immunoSEQ multiplex PCR; TCRdb keeps only in-frame clonotypes and omits some of them. The data contain more than 95,000 clones, about 89% of them singletons. The material sequenced was peripheral blood, taken on day 0 of AZD1222 vaccination. These receptors all come from an adult in good health.

CDR3: CATSTGLGMETQYF. As DNA, the CDR3 is TGTGCCACCAGCACTGGTCTGGGGATGGAGACCCAGTACTTC. The V call is TRBV15, the J call TRBJ2-5; D is undetermined. From germline, CDR1 is LNHNV and CDR2 YYDKDF (reference sequence). The CDR3 is 14 amino acids. Trimming removed 4 bases at V and 5 bases at J, with 14 bases between.

The V and J genes are TRBV7-2 and TRBJ1-1; TRBD1 matches at 8 bases. Germline V gene data show CDR1 as SGHTA and CDR2 as FQGNSA. V lost 4 bases, J lost 2 bases, and 18 bases stayed unmatched. This CDR3 region has 19 residues. The CDR3 region has the DNA TGTGCCAGCAGCTACACCCAACCAGGGGGCGGTTTTCATAACACTGAAGCTTTCTTT. Translated, it gives CASSYTQPGGGFHNTEAFF.

The chain carries TRBV12-5 and TRBJ1-1; D is unclear. With 6 bases removed from V and 4 bases from J, the gap between germline ends came to 12 bases. The CDR3 loop spans 13 amino acids. Germline CDR1 reads LGHNT; CDR2 reads FRNRAP. The CDR3 reads CASGTWASTEAFF. The CDR3 nucleotides read TGTGCTAGTGGCACCTGGGCCTCCACTGAAGCTTTCTTT.

The V gene is TRBV2, the J gene TRBJ1-5; TRBD1 is a possible D gene (5 bases). V lost 4 bases and J 5 bases, leaving 12 bases between the germline ends. CDR1 and CDR2 from the germline V gene are SNHLY and FYNNEI. The CDR3 is made up of 14 amino acids. This CDR3 is CASSAQGIDQPQHF. The CDR3 DNA is TGTGCCAGCAGTGCCCAGGGAATAGATCAGCCCCAGCATTTT. The whole variable domain, remainder taken from reference TRBV2 and TRBJ1-5, is EPEVTQTPSHQVTQMGQEVILRCVPISNHLYFYWYRQILGQKVEFLVSFYNNEISEKSEIFDDQFSVERPDGSNFTLKIRSTKLEDSAMYFCASSAQGIDQPQHFGDGTRLSIL.

This clone was observed once. The rearrangement uses TRBV19 and TRBJ1-5, with D perhaps matching TRBD1 (5 bases). Looked up from germline, CDR1 is LNHDA and CDR2 is SQIVND (reference sequence). The CDR3 has 13 residues. V lost 5 bases to trimming and J lost 5 bases, with 10 bases between them. The CDR3 here is CASSPSGYQPQHF. As DNA, the CDR3 is TGTGCCAGTAGTCCCTCAGGGTATCAGCCCCAGCATTTT.

Only a few counts were recorded for this clone. The J gene is TRBJ1-1, the V gene TRBV4-2; a weak D match, TRBD1 (6 bases). The CDR3 runs to 14 residues. Germline V gene sequence: CDR1 LGHNA, CDR2 YNFKEQ. V was clipped by 4 bases and J by 1 base, with 10 bases between them. CDR3 amino acids: CASSPQGWNTEAFF. The CDR3, as DNA: TGTGCCAGCAGCCCACAGGGATGGAACACTGAAGCTTTCTTT.

This clone has more than one count but fewer than ten. The gene calls are TRBV9 and TRBJ2-2; D is unresolved. The ends were cut back, 4 bases at V and 4 bases at J, with 11 bases in the middle. Germline V gene lookup returns CDR1 SGDLS and CDR2 YYNGEE. The CDR3 totals 14 residues. DNA for the CDR3: TGTGCCAGCAGCCTACCCGGCGGCACCGGGGAGCTGTTTTTT. This gives the protein CASSLPGGTGELFF. The entire variable domain, with the rest obtained from reference TRBV9 and TRBJ2-2, is as follows: DSGVTQTPKHLITATGQRVTLRCSPRSGDLSVYWYQQSLDQGLQFLIQYYNGEERAKGNILERFSAQQFPDLHSELNLSSLELGDSALYFCASSLPGGTGELFFGEGSRLTVL.

The chain has TRBV2 and TRBJ1-5; TRBD1 might be the D (6 bases). CDR1 and CDR2 (germline): SNHLY, FYNNEI. This CDR3 has 15 residues. V lost 6 bases to trimming and J lost 3 bases, with 15 bases between them. The CDR3 coding sequence is TGTGCCAGCAGGACGGGACACGCGAACAATCAGCCCCAGCATTTT. Translated, it gives CASRTGHANNQPQHF.